Listed below are T cell receptor beta chains from one sample, sequenced in a study of cytomegalovirus exposure and HLA in healthy donors. TCRdb keeps only in-frame clones here, not all; method: immunoSEQ multiplex PCR. Here the sample spans about 73,000 clones, around 94% being singletons. Sequenced: PBMCs. Receptors originate from a woman between 18 and 29 years old in good health and CMV-seropositive. Each CDR3 is given with its conserved first and last residue.

v_gene	CDR3aa
TRBV11-2	CASSLDRGSNQPQHF
TRBV29-1	CSVGTGVGGYTF
TRBV4-1	CASSHPRPGQRGGTEAFF
TRBV5-4	CASRLGQNSYNEQFF
TRBV7-2	CASSSDSYNSPLHF
TRBV5-1	CASSPGGEPYNEQFF
TRBV27	CASRLNPGLAGGDTGELFF
TRBV4-2	CASSQGPGHSNQPQHF
TRBV11-2	CASSLVGGRPGGEQFF
TRBV11-1	CASSLPWPSYEQYF
TRBV4-1	CASSRPQGGQETQYF
TRBV14	CASSHKQNLNTEAFF
TRBV7-2	CASSLQGSQPQHF
TRBV5-4	CASRTGTEYGQQYF
TRBV4-1	CASSPLHGTGDTGELFF
TRBV5-4	CASSAQGFVNTEAFF
TRBV27	CASSLIPGQGDTEAFF
TRBV12-5	CASGLVPVNEQFF
TRBV27	CASKGRGDEQYF
TRBV7-6	CASSLFPGGNTDTQYF
TRBV6-5	CASSQIARDEQYF
TRBV7-9	CASQLGTGGNYGYTF
TRBV6-1	CASSQTRSSGNTIYF
TRBV28	CASRTAGIAKNIQYF
TRBV5-1	CASSLQGVLNTEAFF